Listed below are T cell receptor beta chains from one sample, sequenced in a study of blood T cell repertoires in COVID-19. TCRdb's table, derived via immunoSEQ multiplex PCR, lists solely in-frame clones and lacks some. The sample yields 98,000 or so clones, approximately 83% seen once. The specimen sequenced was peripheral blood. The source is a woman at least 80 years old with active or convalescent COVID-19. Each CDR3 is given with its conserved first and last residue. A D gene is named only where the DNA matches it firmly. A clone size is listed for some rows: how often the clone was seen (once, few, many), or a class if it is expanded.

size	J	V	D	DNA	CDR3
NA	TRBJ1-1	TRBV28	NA	TGTGCCAGCAGTTTCCAATTCCCCCCTCAGGCTGAAGCTTTCTTT	CASSFQFPPQAEAFF
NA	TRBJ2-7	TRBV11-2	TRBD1	TGTGCCAGCAGCTTGACAGGGAAATACGAGCAGTACTTC	CASSLTGKYEQYF
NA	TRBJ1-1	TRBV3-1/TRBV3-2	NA	TGTGCCAGCAGCCCTCGTGGGTCTAGGGAAGCTTTCTTT	CASSPRGSREAFF
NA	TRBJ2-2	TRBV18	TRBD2	TGTGCCAGCTCACCAATTAGCGGGCGAGTCCTGAACACCGGGGAGCTGTTTTTT	CASSPISGRVLNTGELFF
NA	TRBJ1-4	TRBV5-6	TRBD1	TGTGCCAGCACCTCAGGGGGAAAACTGTTTTTT	CASTSGGKLFF
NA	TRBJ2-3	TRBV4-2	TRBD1	TGTGCCAGCAGCCAACATGACAGGGGCCCCACAGATACGCAGTATTTT	CASSQHDRGPTDTQYF
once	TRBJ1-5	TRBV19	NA	TGTGCCAGTAGTATTTTACCAGGATACAATAGCAATCAGCCCCAGCATTTT	CASSILPGYNSNQPQHF
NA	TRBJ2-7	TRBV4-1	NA	TGCGCCAGCAGCCAATTCCCGGGTGGGGGGTACTACGAGCAGTACTTC	CASSQFPGGGYYEQYF
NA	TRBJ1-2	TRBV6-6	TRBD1	TGTGCCAGCAGCCTGGGACAGATCTATGGCTACACCTTC	CASSLGQIYGYTF
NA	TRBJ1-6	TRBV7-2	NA	TGTGCCAGCAGCGCACAGGGCTCCTATAATTCACCCCTCCACTTT	CASSAQGSYNSPLHF
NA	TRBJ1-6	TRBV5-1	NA	TGCGCCAGCAGCTTTTGGGCTAATTCACCCCTCCACTTT	CASSFWANSPLHF
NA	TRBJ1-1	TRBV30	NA	TGTGCCTGGAGTGGCAGTATGAACACTGAAGCTTTCTTT	CAWSGSMNTEAFF
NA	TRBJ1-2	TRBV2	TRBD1	TGTGCCAGCAGTTTACAGGGGATGGACTATGGCTACACCTTC	CASSLQGMDYGYTF
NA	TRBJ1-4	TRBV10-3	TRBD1	TGTGCCATCAGTGAGTCCTGGGACAGGGCCCAACTGTTTTTT	CAISESWDRAQLFF
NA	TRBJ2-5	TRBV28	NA	TGTGCCAGCAGTTTAATTGGGAGGGGGAAAGAGACCCAGTACTTC	CASSLIGRGKETQYF
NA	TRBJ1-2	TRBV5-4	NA	TGTGCCAGCAGCTCGTCGTCTGTTTCCTATGGCTACACCTTC	CASSSSSVSYGYTF
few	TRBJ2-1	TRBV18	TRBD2	TGTGCCAGCTCACCTAGTGGGACTAGCGAGAATGAGCAGTTCTTC	CASSPSGTSENEQFF
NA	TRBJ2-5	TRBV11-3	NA	TGTGCCAGCAGCTTAGGCGGCCTGGGAGAGACCCAGTACTTC	CASSLGGLGETQYF
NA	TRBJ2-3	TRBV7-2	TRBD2	TGTGCCAGCAGCTTAGGTGGGACTAGCGTCAGAACAGATACGCAGTATTTT	CASSLGGTSVRTDTQYF
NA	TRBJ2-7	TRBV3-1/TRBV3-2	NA	TGTGCCAGCAGCCAAGGTCCGGGTGGATACGAGCAGTACTTC	CASSQGPGGYEQYF
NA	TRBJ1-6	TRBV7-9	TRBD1	TGTGCCAGCAGCGTAGGGACAGATTCACCCCTCCACTTT	CASSVGTDSPLHF
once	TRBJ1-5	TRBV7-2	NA	TGTGCCAGCAGCTTAAGCTATACAGGGTATAGCAATCAGCCCCAGCATTTT	CASSLSYTGYSNQPQHF
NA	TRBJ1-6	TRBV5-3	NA	TGTGCCAGAAGCTCTGCCACTTCCTATAATTCACCCCTCCACTTT	CARSSATSYNSPLHF
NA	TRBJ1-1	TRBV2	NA	TGTGCCAGCAGGCCCGGGGCGGGGTGGACTGAAGCTTTCTTT	CASRPGAGWTEAFF
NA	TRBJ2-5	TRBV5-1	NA	TGCGCCAGCACCACTCCGGGGCAAGAGACCCAGTACTTC	CASTTPGQETQYF
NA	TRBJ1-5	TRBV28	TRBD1	TGTGCCAGCATTTCTACAGGGGGGCGAAATCAGCCCCAGCATTTT	CASISTGGRNQPQHF
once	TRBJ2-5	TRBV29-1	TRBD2	TGCAGCGTTGCCTTCGGGGCTAGCGGACAAGAGACCCAGTACTTC	CSVAFGASGQETQYF
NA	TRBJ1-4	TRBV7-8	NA	TGTGCCAGCAGGCAAACCGGGTCTATTAATGAAAAACTGTTTTTT	CASRQTGSINEKLFF
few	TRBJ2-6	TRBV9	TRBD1	TGTGCCAGCAGCGTAGCTTTGTTACAGGGGGCCCTCTCTGGGGCCAACGTCCTGACTTTC	CASSVALLQGALSGANVLTF
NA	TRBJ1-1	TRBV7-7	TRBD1	TGTGCTAGCAGCCGTCTCGGGACAGGGGATAACACTGAAGCTTTCTTT	CASSRLGTGDNTEAFF
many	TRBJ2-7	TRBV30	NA	TGTGCCTGGAGTGGGCCACACCAATACAGCTCCTACGAGCAGTACTTC	CAWSGPHQYSSYEQYF
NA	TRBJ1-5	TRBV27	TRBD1	TGTGCCAGCAGTCGGGACAGGGAGAATCAGCCCCAGCATTTT	CASSRDRENQPQHF
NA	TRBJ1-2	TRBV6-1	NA	TGTGCCAGCAGTGATTTTAGCTATGGCTACACCTTC	CASSDFSYGYTF
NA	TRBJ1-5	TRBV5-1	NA	TGCGCCAGCAGCCCGGGACTCGGGGGCAATCAGCCCCAGCATTTT	CASSPGLGGNQPQHF
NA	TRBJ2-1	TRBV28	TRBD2	TGTGCCAGCATCTCTAGCGGGGACTTCGCTGAGCAGTTCTTC	CASISSGDFAEQFF
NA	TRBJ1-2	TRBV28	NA	TGTGCCAGCAGTTTTCTCGACAGCTACTATGGCTACACCTTC	CASSFLDSYYGYTF
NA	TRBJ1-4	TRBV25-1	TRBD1	TGTGCCAGCAGTGAAGGGGACAGAAGAAATGAAAAACTGTTTTTT	CASSEGDRRNEKLFF
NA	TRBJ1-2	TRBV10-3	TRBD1	TGTGCCATATCGGGACAGGGGGCGCGGGAAGGTGGCTACACCTTC	CAISGQGAREGGYTF
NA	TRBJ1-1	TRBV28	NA	TGTGCCAGCAAACCAAGGGGAGGGTGGACTGAAGCTTTCTTT	CASKPRGGWTEAFF
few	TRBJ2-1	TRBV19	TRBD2	TGTGCCAGTAGTAGGTGGGGGACTAGCGGGGTCTCCTACAATGAGCAGTTCTTC	CASSRWGTSGVSYNEQFF
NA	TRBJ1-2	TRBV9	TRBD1	TGTGCCAGCAGCGTTGACAGGGGGAGCTTTGGCTACACCTTC	CASSVDRGSFGYTF
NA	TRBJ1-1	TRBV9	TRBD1	TGTGCCAGCAGCTCCCCGATCCGGGACAGCTACACTGAAGCTTTCTTT	CASSSPIRDSYTEAFF
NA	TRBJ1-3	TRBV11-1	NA	TGTGCCAGCAGCTTAGACTCTTCTGGAAACACCATATATTTT	CASSLDSSGNTIYF
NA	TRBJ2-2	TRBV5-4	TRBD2	TGTGCCAGCAGCTTGGCCGTCCAGCGGGGTAACACCGGGGAGCTGTTTTTT	CASSLAVQRGNTGELFF
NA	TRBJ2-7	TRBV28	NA	TGTGCCAGCAGTAAGTCAGGGGCGAACTACGAGCAGTACTTC	CASSKSGANYEQYF
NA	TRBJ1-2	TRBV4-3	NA	TGCGCCAGCAGCCAAGAGGAAGGGGCGTACTATGGCTACACCTTC	CASSQEEGAYYGYTF
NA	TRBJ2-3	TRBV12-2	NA	TGTGCAAGTCGCTCCGATACTCTTACGCAGTATTTT	CASRSDTLTQYF
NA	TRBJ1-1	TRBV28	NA	TGTGCCAGCAGGCTAGGACAGATGAACACTGAAGCTTTCTTT	CASRLGQMNTEAFF
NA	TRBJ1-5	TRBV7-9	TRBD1	TGTGCCAGCAGCTTGGCCGGGACAGGCTCCTTTAATCAGCCCCAGCATTTT	CASSLAGTGSFNQPQHF
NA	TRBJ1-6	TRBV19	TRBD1	TGTGCCAGTAGTATCGGGACAGGGGGAAATTCACCCCTCCACTTT	CASSIGTGGNSPLHF
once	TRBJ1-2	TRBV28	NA	TGTGCCAGCACCACAATACCAGGGGCCGGCTATGGCTACACCTTC	CASTTIPGAGYGYTF
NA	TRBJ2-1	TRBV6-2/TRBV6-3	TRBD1	TGTGCCAGCAGCCGGGGCCGGGACAGGGGCCACAATGAGCAGTTCTTC	CASSRGRDRGHNEQFF
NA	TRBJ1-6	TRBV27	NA	TGTGCCAGCAGTTTAATCGGGAACGAAGGGTATAATTCACCCCTCCACTTT	CASSLIGNEGYNSPLHF
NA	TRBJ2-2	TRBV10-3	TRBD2	TGTGCCATCAGTGAGTACCCCCTTGATACTAGCGGGAGCTACAGCACCGGGGAGCTGTTTTTT	CAISEYPLDTSGSYSTGELFF
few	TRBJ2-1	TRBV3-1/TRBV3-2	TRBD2	TGTGCCAGCAGCCAGGCACTGGGGACTAGCGGGGGCAATGAGCAGTTCTTC	CASSQALGTSGGNEQFF
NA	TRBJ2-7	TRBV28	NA	TGTGCCAGCATGGGGCAATGGTACGAGCAGTACTTC	CASMGQWYEQYF
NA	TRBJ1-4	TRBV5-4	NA	TGTGCCAGCAGCTTGCAGGGAGGGAAACTGTTTTTT	CASSLQGGKLFF
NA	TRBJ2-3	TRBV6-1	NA	TGTGCCAGCAGTGCCCGAGGAGAGTCTAGCACAGATACGCAGTATTTT	CASSARGESSTDTQYF